One sample yielded the 5 T cell receptor beta chains listed below, sequenced in a study of blood T cells in healthy people across ages. Alongside a J-beta primer mix, a sample-barcoded 5' primer served in a second PCR lasting roughly 7 to 11 cycles. TCRdb redid the calling of the 5' RACE reads with MiXCR, one entry per CDR3 protein. Among over 1,200,000 distinct CDR3 sequences listed, roughly 60% were seen once. Source material: blood. These receptors were taken from a man younger than 30 in good health.

The chain carries TRBV20-1 and TRBJ2-7; 9 bases align to TRBD1. Germline CDR1 reads DFQATT; CDR2 reads SNEGSKA (reference sequence). J gave up 4 bases and V 6 bases, and 19 bases lay outside the gene matches. The CDR3 totals 17 residues. The CDR3 DNA reads as TGCAGTGCCACATCACCGGTGGGACAGGGATATCAGTACGAGCAGTACTTC. Residues: CSATSPVGQGYQYEQYF.

This clonotype is a singleton in its sample. The rearrangement joins TRBV6-2 or TRBV6-3 to TRBJ2-3, with D perhaps TRBD1 (5 bases). The V end lost 0 bases, the J end lost 4 bases, and 14 bases lay between the germline ends. CDR1 is MNHEY and CDR2 is SVGEGT in the germline V gene. This CDR3 comprises 16 residues. CDR3 DNA sequence: TGTGCCAGCAGTTACTCGGGAAGGGGCCTCGCAGATACGCAGTATTTT. Its translation is CASSYSGRGLADTQYF.

A single count supports this clonotype. The chain has TRBV5-1 and TRBJ2-3, with 13 bases lining up with TRBD2. J was trimmed by 5 bases and V by 4 bases; bases with no gene match: 1. The CDR3 has 14 amino acids. Germline V CDR1 and CDR2: SGHRS, YFSETQ. The CDR3 sequence: CASSGLAGVDTQYF. CDR3 nucleotides: TGCGCCAGCAGCGGACTAGCGGGAGTAGATACGCAGTATTTT.

This clonotype came up a few times. The V and J genes are TRBV4-2 and TRBJ1-1; possible D gene TRBD1, 5 bases. V dropped 0 bases and J dropped 3 bases, with 20 bases sitting between them. This CDR3 region has 18 residues. From germline, CDR1 is LGHNA and CDR2 YNFKEQ. The CDR3 DNA reads TGTGCCAGCAGCCAAGACTTATCGGGGCGGGGAGTGGACACTGAAGCTTTCTTT. This codes for CASSQDLSGRGVDTEAFF.

This clonotype was seen a handful of times. The V gene is TRBV27, the J gene TRBJ1-1, with D uncertain. The V and J ends lost 6 bases and 1 base respectively, with 9 bases between them. CDR3 length: 13 amino acids. From germline, CDR1 is MNHEY and CDR2 SMNVEV (reference sequence). CDR3 region: CASRASGNTEAFF. The DNA for the CDR3 is TGTGCCAGCAGAGCTAGCGGGAACACTGAAGCTTTCTTT.